The 26 T cell receptor beta chains reported below all come from one sample, sequenced in a study of T cell responses to AZD1222 COVID-19 vaccine. Clones were read by immunoSEQ multiplex PCR, and TCRdb kept only the in-frame ones, dropping some. This sample carries some 150,000 clones, 75% to 95% of them seen once, and the ten largest clones take 2.8%. The specimen comprised peripheral blood, sampled on day 0 of MenACWY control vaccination. The source of these receptors is an adult in good health.

The chain links TRBV30 to TRBJ2-7; TRBD1 might be the D (5 bases). The CDR3 has 15 amino acids. The germline V gene has CDR1 GTSNPN and CDR2 SVGIG (reference sequence). Trimming removed 3 bases from V and 3 bases from J, with 18 bases in between. CDR3: CAWSRTGRAVYEQYF. The CDR3 bases are TGTGCCTGGAGCCGCACGGGCAGGGCTGTCTACGAGCAGTACTTC.

The chain uses TRBV19 and TRBJ1-1; no firm D call. The CDR3 totals 14 residues. Looked up from germline, CDR1 is LNHDA and CDR2 is SQIVND (reference sequence). V dropped 3 bases and J dropped 2 bases, with 10 bases sitting between them. The CDR3 DNA reads as TGTGCCAGTAGTATTTCGGCAGTCAACACTGAAGCTTTCTTT. Protein product: CASSISAVNTEAFF.

This sequence joins TRBV9 and TRBJ1-2; D is possibly TRBD1 (5 bases). Trimming shortened V by 4 bases and J by 4 bases, and 14 bases separated the two germline ends. CDR1 and CDR2 (germline): SGDLS, YYNGEE. The CDR3 covers 14 residues. The CDR3 spells CASSLPPRGYGYTF. In DNA form, the CDR3 reads TGTGCCAGCAGCTTACCCCCGAGGGGCTATGGCTACACCTTC. Variable domain in full (rest from reference TRBV9 and TRBJ1-2): DSGVTQTPKHLITATGQRVTLRCSPRSGDLSVYWYQQSLDQGLQFLIQYYNGEERAKGNILERFSAQQFPDLHSELNLSSLELGDSALYFCASSLPPRGYGYTFGSGTRLTVV.

The V gene is TRBV7-2, the J gene TRBJ2-3; unclear D gene. CDR3 size: 14 residues. Per germline, CDR1 SGHTA and CDR2 FQGNSA. Trimming removed 5 bases from V and 4 bases from J, with 13 bases in between. The DNA of the CDR3 is TGTGCCAGCAGCGAGGCCCTCACGGCAGATACGCAGTATTTT. Translation: CASSEALTADTQYF.

As concerns this clone: Other DNA sequences in the sample encode the same CDR3. This chain connects TRBV30 to TRBJ1-1; the D is unclear. This CDR3 is built from 13 residues. The V and J ends lost 0 bases and 2 bases respectively, with 7 bases between them. In germline, CDR1 is GTSNPN, CDR2 SVGIG (reference sequence). This CDR3 is CAWSVPLNTEAFF. CDR3 nucleotide sequence: TGTGCCTGGAGTGTACCCCTAAACACTGAAGCTTTCTTT.

The rearrangement links TRBV5-1 to TRBJ2-7; TRBD2 aligns across 11 bases. After removal of 2 bases from V and 5 bases from J, the junction contained 6 bases not matched to a gene. The CDR3 length is 15 residues. The germline CDR1 and CDR2 sequences are SGHRS and YFSETQ. In DNA form, the CDR3 reads TGCGCCAGCAGCTTCTTGACTAGCGGGGTTGACGAGCAGTACTTC. Amino acids: CASSFLTSGVDEQYF.

The chain recombines TRBV6-5 with TRBJ2-7; tentatively, D is TRBD1 or TRBD2 (6 bases each). The germline V gene encodes CDR1 MNHEY and CDR2 SVGAGI. V shed 6 bases and J shed 4 bases, with 19 bases lying between them. This CDR3 spans 15 amino acids. For the CDR3, the DNA is TGTGCCAGCAGCACAAGGGGGGTAGAGTGGTACGAGCAGTACTTC. This gives the protein CASSTRGVEWYEQYF.

The chain combines TRBV7-2 with TRBJ1-1; D gene uncertain. The V gene lost 2 bases and the J gene lost 6 bases, with 10 bases spanning the gap. The CDR3 runs to 13 residues. In germline, CDR1 is SGHTA, CDR2 FQGNSA. CDR3 amino acids: CASSLLLWAEAFF. CDR3 coding DNA: TGTGCCAGCAGCTTACTCTTGTGGGCTGAAGCTTTCTTT.

This clone has a handful of counts. The chain links TRBV7-9 to TRBJ1-2, with 11 positions matching TRBD1. Germline CDR1 reads SEHNR; CDR2 reads FQNEAQ (reference sequence). The CDR3 is 15 residues long. V lost 5 bases to trimming and J lost 5 bases; unmatched junction nucleotides: 7. DNA of the CDR3: TGTGCCAGCAGCCTGGACAGGGGGCGATGGTATGGCTACACCTTC. Its translation is CASSLDRGRWYGYTF.

A single count supports this clone. This chain joins TRBV19 and TRBJ2-6; TRBD2 is a possible D gene (5 bases). V was shortened by 3 bases and J by 3 bases, with 6 bases between the two germline ends. The CDR3 is 14 amino acids. The germline V gene has CDR1 LNHDA and CDR2 SQIVND (reference sequence). As DNA, the CDR3 is TGTGCCAGTAGTATGAGGGTTGGGGCCAACGTCCTGACTTTC. Its protein product is CASSMRVGANVLTF.

The rearrangement uses TRBV5-1 and TRBJ2-1; D may be TRBD2 (5 bases). This CDR3 has 15 amino acids. Germline V CDR1 and CDR2: SGHRS, YFSETQ. V lost 0 bases to trimming and J lost 3 bases, with 10 bases between them. CDR3 sequence (DNA): TGCGCCAGCAGCTTGGGAAGCGGCTTCTACAATGAGCAGTTCTTC. This encodes CASSLGSGFYNEQFF.

The chain couples TRBV5-4 to TRBJ1-1; D not certain. Germline V lookup: CDR1 SGHNT, CDR2 YYREEE (reference sequence). The V end lost 0 bases, the J end lost 5 bases, and 5 bases lay between the germline ends. The length of the CDR3 is 12 residues. The CDR3 region has the DNA TGTGCCAGCAGCTTGGAGGTTACTGAAGCTTTCTTT. As protein: CASSLEVTEAFF.

The gene calls are TRBV10-3 and TRBJ1-1; maybe TRBD1 (5 bases). CDR1 ENHRY and CDR2 SYGVKD come from the germline V gene. This CDR3 has 13 residues. V lost 8 bases and J lost 1, with 11 bases in between. CDR3 sequence: CAISGHSNTEAFF. The CDR3 coding sequence is TGTGCCATCTCCGGACATTCGAACACTGAAGCTTTCTTT.

The chain couples TRBV5-6 to TRBJ1-5; D unresolved. The germline V and J ends were trimmed by 2 bases and 6 bases, with 12 bases remaining between them. This CDR3 has 14 residues. Germline V lookup: CDR1 SGHDT, CDR2 YYEEEE. The CDR3 sequence is CASSFQGWRQPQHF. CDR3 nucleotide sequence: TGTGCCAGCAGCTTTCAAGGGTGGCGTCAGCCCCAGCATTTT.

V gene TRBV11-2 combines with J gene TRBJ1-4; 7 bases are shared with TRBD1. CDR3 size: 15 residues. From germline, CDR1 is SGHAT and CDR2 FQNNGV. The junction had 10 bases not matched to a gene; V was cut back by 5 bases and J by 7 bases. DNA of the CDR3: TGTGCCAGCAGCGCTTTAGACAGGGACAGTGAAAAACTGTTTTTT. Amino acids: CASSALDRDSEKLFF.

The rearrangement uses TRBV27 and TRBJ1-1; TRBD1 is a possible D gene (6 bases). The length of the CDR3 is 15 residues. Trimming removed 0 bases from V and 5 bases from J, with 13 bases in between. Looked up from germline, CDR1 is MNHEY and CDR2 is SMNVEV (reference sequence). The CDR3 sequence is CASSLSIGGETEAFF. CDR3 sequence (DNA): TGTGCCAGCAGTTTATCCATAGGGGGGGAGACTGAAGCTTTCTTT.

The chain uses TRBV6-5 and TRBJ1-5; D remains ambiguous. The CDR3 is made up of 13 amino acids. Germline CDR1 is MNHEY and CDR2 is SVGAGI. The V end lost 6 bases, the J end lost 2 bases, and 8 bases lay between the germline ends. CDR3 sequence: CASRELGNQPQHF. The CDR3 coding sequence is TGTGCCAGCAGGGAGCTTGGCAATCAGCCCCAGCATTTT.

The chain combines TRBV10-3 with TRBJ1-3; tentatively, D is TRBD1 (5 bases). The V gene's germline CDR1 is ENHRY and CDR2 SYGVKD. V dropped 4 bases and J dropped 3 bases, with 16 bases sitting between them. This CDR3 comprises 16 residues. CDR3 loop: CAISGLGQASGNTIYF. CDR3 bases: TGTGCCATCAGTGGTCTCGGACAAGCTAGTGGAAACACCATATATTTT.

The CDR3 coding sequence is TGTGCCAGCAGTAACAGGGGGGGCACAGATACGCAGTATTTT. Encoded protein: CASSNRGGTDTQYF. V gene TRBV6-4 combines with J gene TRBJ2-3; TRBD1 aligns across 8 bases. The length of the CDR3 is 14 residues. V was clipped by 5 bases and J by 1 base; unmatched bases: 2. Germline V gives CDR1 MRHNA, CDR2 SNTAGT.

The table lists this clone with a few counts. The gene calls are TRBV18 and TRBJ1-3; D is perhaps TRBD1 (5 bases). The CDR3 sequence is 16 residues long. Deletions cut 3 bases from V and 3 bases from J, with 15 bases between. The germline gives CDR1 KGHSH, CDR2 LQKENI. In DNA, the CDR3 is TGTGCCAGCTCACCCCGAACGGGGCAAAATGGAAACACCATATATTTT. Its translation: CASSPRTGQNGNTIYF.

The chain joins TRBV9 to TRBJ2-7, with D unresolved. Trimming took 0 bases from V and 5 from J, leaving 12 bases between them. The length of the CDR3 is 14 residues. The germline CDR1 and CDR2 sequences are SGDLS and YYNGEE. CDR3 in amino acids: CASSVAPQMDEQYF. The CDR3 region has the DNA TGTGCCAGCAGCGTAGCCCCCCAGATGGACGAGCAGTACTTC. Combining the CDR3 with reference TRBV9 and TRBJ2-7 gives the whole variable domain DSGVTQTPKHLITATGQRVTLRCSPRSGDLSVYWYQQSLDQGLQFLIQYYNGEERAKGNILERFSAQQFPDLHSELNLSSLELGDSALYFCASSVAPQMDEQYFGPGTRLTVT.

V is TRBV18 and J is TRBJ1-4, with a possible D match to TRBD1 (5 bases). CDR3 length: 14 amino acids. The ends were cut back, 6 bases at V and 3 bases at J, with 11 bases in the middle. CDR1 and CDR2 (germline): KGHSH, LQKENI. The CDR3 here is CASSAGSPNEKLFF. CDR3 in DNA: TGTGCCAGCTCCGCAGGGTCCCCTAATGAAAAACTGTTTTTT. Full variable domain (missing parts from reference TRBV18 and TRBJ1-4): NAGVMQNPRHLVRRRGQEARLRCSPMKGHSHVYWYRQLPEEGLKFMVYLQKENIIDESGMPKERFSAEFPKEGPSILRIQQVVRGDSAAYFCASSAGSPNEKLFFGSGTQLSVL.

The chain links TRBV4-1 to TRBJ2-7; the D is unclear. This CDR3 has 13 residues. Germline V lookup: CDR1 MGHRA, CDR2 YSYEKL. Trimming removed 3 bases from V and 0 bases from J, with 6 bases in between. DNA for the CDR3: TGCGCCAGCAGCCAGGGAATCTCCTACGAGCAGTACTTC. It translates to CASSQGISYEQYF.

A single count supports this clone. The chain uses TRBV9 and TRBJ1-2; D not resolved. The CDR3 is made up of 13 amino acids. The V and J ends lost 1 base and 6 bases respectively, with 10 bases between them. Germline assignment: CDR1 SGDLS and CDR2 YYNGEE. CDR3 DNA sequence: TGTGCCAGCAGCGTAAACCTTATCCATGGCTACACCTTC. Its protein product is CASSVNLIHGYTF.

The chain carries TRBV11-2 and TRBJ2-7, with D tentatively TRBD2 (6 bases). V was shortened by 4 bases and J by 3 bases, with 16 bases between the two germline ends. This CDR3 is 15 amino acids long. The germline V gene has CDR1 SGHAT and CDR2 FQNNGV. The CDR3, as DNA: TGTGCCAGCAGCTCCACTAGTCGGCGGGACTACGAGCAGTACTTC. Translating gives CASSSTSRRDYEQYF.

The V call is TRBV6-5, the J call TRBJ1-4, with 11 positions matching TRBD1. The germline gives CDR1 MNHEY, CDR2 SVGAGI. The J segment lost 8 bases and the V segment lost 6 bases, leaving 8 bases of the junction unmatched. The CDR3 extends over 15 amino acids. CDR3 sequence: CASSPPGQGVEKLFF. As DNA, the CDR3 is TGTGCCAGCAGCCCACCGGGACAGGGGGTAGAAAAACTGTTTTTT.